This TCR beta chain emerged from a study of a mutant IDH1 vaccine in newly diagnosed glioma. The overall study: The therapy given earlier, which was standard therapy, consisted of radiotherapy, temozolomide, or both, and most of the patients received both.

The CDR3 has 13 residues. Germline lookup yields CDR1 MNHEY and CDR2 SMNVEV (reference sequence). Between the trimmed V and J ends, which lost 3 bases and 7 bases, there was a span of 12 bases. Libraries were prepared by immunoSEQ multiplex PCR; TCRdb keeps only in-frame clonotypes and omits some of them. The sample includes about 46,000 clones, about 80% of them seen just once. Time point of the sample: baseline, week 1 (first vaccination visit). Treatment meaning: pre-vaccination baseline after standard-of-care therapy. The TCR sequence derives from a woman aged 35 to 49 with glioma. Sequences were derived from PBMCs, sampled from a glioma patient treated with radiotherapy, temozolomide or both. V and J are TRBV27 and TRBJ1-2; D possibly corresponds to TRBD1 (6 bases). CDR3 amino acids: CASSFGGAAGYTF. The CDR3 bases are TGTGCCAGCAGTTTCGGGGGGGCGGCTGGCTACACCTTC.